In this sample, the clone carrying this T cell receptor beta chain turned up a few times. TCRdb keeps only in-frame clones here, not all; method: immunoSEQ multiplex PCR. Here the sample spans roughly 710,000 clones, approximately 85% being singletons. The source of the sample is a study of shared T cell receptors in the human thymus. The CDR3 has 14 residues. V was pared by 3 bases and J by 6 bases, with 15 bases between. CDR1 and CDR2 (germline): MNHNS, SASEGT. These records were also assigned to another study, of human thymus T cells.

V gene TRBV6-1 combines with J gene TRBJ2-7; perhaps TRBD1 as D (6 bases). The TCR comes from a girl under three years old with a congenital heart defect. The sequencing sample was made of thymocytes. CDR3 residues: CASSDRGYNGEQYF. As DNA, the CDR3 is TGTGCCAGCAGTGACAGGGGATATAATGGCGAGCAGTACTTC.